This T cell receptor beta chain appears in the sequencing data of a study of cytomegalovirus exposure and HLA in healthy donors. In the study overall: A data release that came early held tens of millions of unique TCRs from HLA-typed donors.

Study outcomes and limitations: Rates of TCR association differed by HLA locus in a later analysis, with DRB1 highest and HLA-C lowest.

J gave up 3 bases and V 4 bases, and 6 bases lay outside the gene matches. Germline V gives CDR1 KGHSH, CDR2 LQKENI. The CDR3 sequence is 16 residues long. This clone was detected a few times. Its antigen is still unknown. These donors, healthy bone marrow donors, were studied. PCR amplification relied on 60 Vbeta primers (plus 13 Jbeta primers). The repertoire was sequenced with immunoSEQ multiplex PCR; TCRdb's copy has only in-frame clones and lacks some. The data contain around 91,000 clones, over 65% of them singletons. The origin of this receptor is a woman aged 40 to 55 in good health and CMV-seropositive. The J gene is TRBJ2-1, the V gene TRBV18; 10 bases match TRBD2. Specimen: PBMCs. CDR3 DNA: TGTGCCAGCTCACTAACCGCTAGCGGGAGCTACAATGAGCAGTTCTTC. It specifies CASSLTASGSYNEQFF.